This T cell receptor beta chain emerged from a study of cytomegalovirus exposure and HLA in healthy donors. The CDR3 sequence is 15 residues long. CDR1 and CDR2 from the germline V gene are MDHEN and SYDVKM. The trim removed 6 bases at V and 4 bases at J, leaving 8 bases unmatched. The PCR ran on 60 Vbeta and 13 Jbeta primers. Produced via immunoSEQ multiplex PCR; TCRdb's table is partial and in-frame only. Here the sample spans around 170,000 clones, around 68% being singletons. The clonotype was recovered from a girl aged 5-17 years in good health and CMV-seronegative. The rearrangement links TRBV28 to TRBJ1-2, with 10 bases lining up with TRBD1. The specimen sequenced was PBMCs. The CDR3 DNA reads TGTGCCAGCAGCCCGGACAGGGGGTGGATCTATGGCTACACCTTC. Translating gives CASSPDRGWIYGYTF.